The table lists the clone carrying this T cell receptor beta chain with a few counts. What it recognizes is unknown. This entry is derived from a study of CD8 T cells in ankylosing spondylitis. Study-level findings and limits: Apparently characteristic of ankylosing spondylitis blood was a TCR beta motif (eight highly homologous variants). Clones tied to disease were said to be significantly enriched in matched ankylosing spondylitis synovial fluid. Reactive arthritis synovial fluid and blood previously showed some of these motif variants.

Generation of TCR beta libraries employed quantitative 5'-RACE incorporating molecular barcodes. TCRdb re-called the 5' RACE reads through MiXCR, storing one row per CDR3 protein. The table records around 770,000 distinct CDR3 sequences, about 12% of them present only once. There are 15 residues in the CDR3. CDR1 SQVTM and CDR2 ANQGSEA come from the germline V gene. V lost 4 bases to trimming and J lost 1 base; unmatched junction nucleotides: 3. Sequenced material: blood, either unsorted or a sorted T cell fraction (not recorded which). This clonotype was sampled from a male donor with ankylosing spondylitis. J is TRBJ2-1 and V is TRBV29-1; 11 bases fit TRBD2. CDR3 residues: CSVAGTSGSYNEQFF. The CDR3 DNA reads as TGCAGCGTTGCCGGGACTAGCGGTTCCTACAATGAGCAGTTCTTC.